This TCR beta chain emerged from a study of T cell responses to AZD1222 COVID-19 vaccine. The study's findings and limits: Among spike-specific TCRs, nearly half reportedly target unmutated variant regions. After the peak T cell response, and only then, were repertoires sampled. Donors were chiefly white British, with a greater number of females, and clonal diversity was perhaps underestimated. The study identified only five to seven AZD1222 recipients as seropositive at baseline.

About this clone itself: No antigen is known for it.

This table comes from immunoSEQ multiplex PCR, and its TCRdb copy is limited to in-frame clones, with some not included. In the table there are 97,000 or so clones, approximately 89% of which are singletons. Germline V gene sequence: CDR1 MDHEN, CDR2 SYDVKM. The CDR3 extends over 16 amino acids. Unmatched junction bases numbered 18, after V lost 10 bases and J lost 7 bases. The genes are TRBV28 and TRBJ2-3; 9 bases match TRBD2. This specimen consisted of peripheral blood, obtained 28 days after the second AZD1222 dose. The receptor was derived from an adult who received the AZD1222 COVID-19 vaccine. This CDR3 is CATTQSRAGGRHTQYF. The DNA for the CDR3 is TGTGCCACCACCCAGTCCCGAGCGGGAGGAAGACATACGCAGTATTTT.